A single T cell receptor beta chain is shown here with its context. These data belong to a study of blood T cell repertoires in COVID-19. Study summary: COVID-19 samples, acute and convalescent, were from the United States, Italy and Spain. The analysed material was cDNA or gDNA that came from T cells, B-cell-depleted T cells, or PBMCs.

The ends lost 3 bases at V and 2 bases at J; junction bases unmatched: 10. This CDR3 is 16 amino acids long. Per the germline V gene, CDR1 is MNHNS and CDR2 is SASEGT. Authors' data handling: Quantification of nucleated cells was approximated via reference gene primer amplification. TCRdb keeps only in-frame clones here, not all; method: immunoSEQ multiplex PCR. The V and J calls and the clone size are those of that table, but D and trimming were determined from the DNA. The sample contains roughly 53,000 clones, about 85% of which appear only once. The gene calls are TRBV6-1 and TRBJ2-7; TRBD1 agrees at 7 bases. Specimen: peripheral blood. This TCR derives from a human donor in a cohort sampled during active COVID-19. The CDR3 loop reads CASSDFGTVRPYEQYF. Written as DNA, the CDR3 is TGTGCCAGCAGTGATTTTGGGACAGTCCGACCCTACGAGCAGTACTTC.